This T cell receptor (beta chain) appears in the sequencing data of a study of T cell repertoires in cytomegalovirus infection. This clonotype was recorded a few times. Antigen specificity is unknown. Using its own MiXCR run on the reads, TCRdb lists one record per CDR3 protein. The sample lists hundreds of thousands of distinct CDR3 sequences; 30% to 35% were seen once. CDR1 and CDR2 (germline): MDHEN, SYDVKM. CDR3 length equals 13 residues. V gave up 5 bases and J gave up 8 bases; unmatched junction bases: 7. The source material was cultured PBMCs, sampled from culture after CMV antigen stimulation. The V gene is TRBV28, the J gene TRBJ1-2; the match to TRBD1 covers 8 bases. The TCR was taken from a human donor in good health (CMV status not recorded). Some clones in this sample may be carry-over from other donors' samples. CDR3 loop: CASSDSRGRGYTF. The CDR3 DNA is TGTGCCAGCAGTGATTCCAGGGGGCGCGGCTACACCTTC.